Shown below are 10 T cell receptor beta chains from a single sample sequenced in a study of T cell responses to AZD1222 COVID-19 vaccine. Profiling relied on immunoSEQ multiplex PCR, and the TCRdb table lists in-frame clones only, not all of them. Here the sample spans fewer than 120,000 clones, roughly nine tenths being singletons. The sequences come from peripheral blood, collected on day 0 of AZD1222 vaccination. These receptor sequences come from an adult in good health.

The chain uses TRBV5-6 and TRBJ2-7; 9 positions match TRBD1. Trimming removed 4 bases from V and 0 bases from J; junction bases left unmatched: 14. The CDR3 sequence is 18 residues long. Germline values: CDR1 SGHDT, CDR2 YYEEEE. The chain's CDR3 is CASSRIRDRATDSYEQYF. CDR3 sequence (DNA): TGTGCCAGCAGCCGCATCCGGGACAGGGCCACGGACTCCTACGAGCAGTACTTC.

The V call is TRBV5-1, the J call TRBJ2-3; 10 bases fit TRBD1. This CDR3 is 16 amino acids long. The V gene end was trimmed by 4 bases and the J gene end by 4 bases; junction bases not matched to a gene: 9. CDR1 SGHRS and CDR2 YFSETQ come from the germline V gene. CDR3 nucleotides: TGCGCCAGCAGCATCAAAGGGGACAGGGGATCAGATACGCAGTATTTT. It translates to CASSIKGDRGSDTQYF.

The chain employs TRBV27 and TRBJ2-7; 7 bases match TRBD1. With V trimmed by 6 bases and J by 5 bases, 13 bases remained unmatched. The CDR3 spans 15 residues. Germline V gene lookup returns CDR1 MNHEY and CDR2 SMNVEV (reference sequence). The DNA of the CDR3 is TGTGCCAGCAGGGGCCACGGGACAGCGTCCCACGAGCAGTACTTC. Translated, it gives CASRGHGTASHEQYF.

This sequence joins TRBV5-1 and TRBJ2-2; D gene ambiguous. CDR1 and CDR2 (germline): SGHRS, YFSETQ. This CDR3 comprises 16 residues. Trimming shortened V by 0 bases and J by 2 bases, and 11 bases separated the two germline ends. CDR3 amino acids: CASSLGDLTNTGELFF. The DNA for the CDR3 is TGCGCCAGCAGCTTGGGCGACCTGACTAACACCGGGGAGCTGTTTTTT.

The chain recombines TRBV20-1 with TRBJ1-5; possibly TRBD1 for D (5 bases). Germline V CDR1 and CDR2: DFQATT, SNEGSKA (reference sequence). V gave up 3 bases and J gave up 6 bases, with 15 bases separating them. The CDR3 sequence is 14 residues long. The CDR3 here is CSASVPGLGQPQHF. In DNA form, the CDR3 reads TGCAGTGCTAGTGTTCCAGGGTTGGGTCAGCCCCAGCATTTT.

The genes are TRBV3-1 (or the pseudogene TRBV3-2) and TRBJ2-7, with 8 nucleotides matching TRBD2. The CDR3 sequence is 17 residues long. V was clipped by 4 bases and J by 0 bases; unmatched bases: 11. Looked up from germline, CDR1 is LGHDT and CDR2 is YNNKEL (reference sequence). The CDR3 reads CASSLAPRGRNSYEQYF. The CDR3 nucleotides are TGTGCCAGCAGCCTCGCCCCCCGCGGGAGGAACTCCTACGAGCAGTACTTC.

The rearrangement joins TRBV7-9 to TRBJ1-1; 8 bases agree with TRBD1. The ends lost 6 bases at V and 0 bases at J; junction bases unmatched: 6. This CDR3 comprises 15 residues. Germline CDR1 reads SEHNR; CDR2 reads FQNEAQ (reference sequence). The CDR3 here is CASSRGTGVNTEAFF. Here the CDR3 DNA reads TGTGCCAGCAGTCGAGGGACAGGCGTGAACACTGAAGCTTTCTTT.

This chain links TRBV19 with TRBJ1-4; D possibly corresponds to TRBD1 (5 bases). V was shortened by 6 bases and J by 4 bases, with 12 bases between the two germline ends. There are 14 residues in the CDR3. Germline V lookup: CDR1 LNHDA, CDR2 SQIVND (reference sequence). The CDR3 DNA reads TGTGCCAGTAGGACGTATCAGGGTAATGAAAAACTGTTTTTT. Its translation is CASRTYQGNEKLFF.

V and J are TRBV7-9 and TRBJ1-5, with a possible D match to TRBD1 (6 bases). CDR1 and CDR2 (germline): SEHNR, FQNEAQ (reference sequence). The CDR3 spans 14 residues. Trimming stripped 5 bases from V and 0 bases from J, with 8 bases between. The DNA of the CDR3 is TGTGCCAGCAGCATAGGGGGTAGCAATCAGCCCCAGCATTTT. Protein: CASSIGGSNQPQHF.

This clone was detected only once. The chain is built from TRBV10-1 and TRBJ1-2; the match to TRBD1 covers 7 bases. Germline values: CDR1 WNHNN, CDR2 SYGVQD (reference sequence). Unmatched junction bases numbered 16, after V lost 3 bases and J lost 6 bases. This CDR3 spans 17 amino acids. The CDR3 protein is CASSERSTGSLGDGYTF. CDR3 bases: TGCGCCAGCAGTGAAAGATCGACAGGGTCTTTGGGGGATGGCTACACCTTC.